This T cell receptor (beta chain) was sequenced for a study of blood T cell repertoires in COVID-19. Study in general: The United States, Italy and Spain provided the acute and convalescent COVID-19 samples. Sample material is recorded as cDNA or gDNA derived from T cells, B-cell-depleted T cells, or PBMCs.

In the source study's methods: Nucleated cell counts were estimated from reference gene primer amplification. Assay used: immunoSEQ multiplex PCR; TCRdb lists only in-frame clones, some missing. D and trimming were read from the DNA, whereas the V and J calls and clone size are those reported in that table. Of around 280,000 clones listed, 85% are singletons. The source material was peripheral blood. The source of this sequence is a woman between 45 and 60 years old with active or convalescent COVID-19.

CDR3 sequence: CASKEMRGQPQHF. The CDR3 region has the DNA TGTGCCAGCAAGGAGATGAGAGGTCAGCCCCAGCATTTT. The V and J genes are TRBV2 and TRBJ1-5; D is ambiguous. The germline V gene encodes CDR1 SNHLY and CDR2 FYNNEI. Trimming removed 7 bases from V and 6 bases from J, with 13 bases in between. The CDR3 has 13 residues.